The subject of this entry is one T cell receptor beta chain. V shed 0 bases and J shed 4 bases, with 7 bases lying between them. The CDR3 has 13 amino acids. CDR1 and CDR2 (germline): SGDLS, YYNGEE. The entry originates in a study of CD8 T cells in Susac syndrome. RNA amounts of about 0.45 to 1 ug underwent reverse transcription with random hexamers. TCRdb re-called the immunoSEQ multiplex PCR reads through MiXCR, storing one row per CDR3 protein. The sample includes a few hundred thousand distinct CDR3 sequences, approximately 91% of them seen just once. The sequence was obtained from a human donor with multiple sclerosis. The V call is TRBV9, the J call TRBJ1-1; D gene uncertain. Specimen: CD8+ T cells from PBMCs. CDR3 nucleotides: TGTGCCAGCAGCGTAGTAGGGTCCACTGAAGCTTTCTTT. Protein: CASSVVGSTEAFF. Drawing the rest from reference TRBV9 and TRBJ1-1, the complete variable domain is DSGVTQTPKHLITATGQRVTLRCSPRSGDLSVYWYQQSLDQGLQFLIQYYNGEERAKGNILERFSAQQFPDLHSELNLSSLELGDSALYFCASSVVGSTEAFFGQGTRLTVV.